The T cell receptor (beta chain) described here comes from a study of radiation and T cells in renal cell carcinoma. General study results and limits: No pretreatment tumor biopsies were available for baseline clonotypes. Top tumor clonotypes rose in blood 2 weeks post-radiation, then contracted.

V lost 0 bases and J lost 0; bases outside the gene matches: 8. The CDR3 totals 20 residues. CDR1 and CDR2 from the germline V gene are WNHNN and SYGVQD (reference sequence). To note about this clone: Its antigen remains unidentified.

Time point: baseline pretreatment blood. Treatment indicated: 15 Gy SBRT to primary tumor, nephrectomy 4 weeks later. Radiation-treated patients gave blood at baseline, week 2 and week 4. Libraries were prepared by immunoSEQ multiplex PCR; TCRdb keeps only in-frame clonotypes and omits some of them. Of roughly 100,000 clones listed, around 88% are singletons. This TCR was recovered from a middle-aged man with renal cell carcinoma. Source: blood, taken from a patient whose treatment included radiotherapy and nephrectomy. The rearrangement links TRBV10-1 to TRBJ2-1; 13 bases line up with TRBD2. The CDR3 here is CASSESGLAGQLSSYNEQFF. The CDR3 DNA follows: TGCGCCAGCAGTGAGTCGGGACTAGCGGGACAGCTCAGCTCCTACAATGAGCAGTTCTTC.